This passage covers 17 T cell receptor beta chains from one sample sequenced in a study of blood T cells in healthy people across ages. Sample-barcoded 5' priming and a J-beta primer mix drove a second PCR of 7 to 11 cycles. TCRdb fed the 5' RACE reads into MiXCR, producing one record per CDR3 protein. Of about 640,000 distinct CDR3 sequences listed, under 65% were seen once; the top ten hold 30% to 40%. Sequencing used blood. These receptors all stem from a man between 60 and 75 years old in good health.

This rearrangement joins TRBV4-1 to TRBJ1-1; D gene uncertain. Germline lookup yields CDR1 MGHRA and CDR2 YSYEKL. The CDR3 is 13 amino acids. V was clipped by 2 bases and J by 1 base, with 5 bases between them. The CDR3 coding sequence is TGCGCCAGCAGCCAAAACGCGAACACTGAAGCTTTCTTT. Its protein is CASSQNANTEAFF.

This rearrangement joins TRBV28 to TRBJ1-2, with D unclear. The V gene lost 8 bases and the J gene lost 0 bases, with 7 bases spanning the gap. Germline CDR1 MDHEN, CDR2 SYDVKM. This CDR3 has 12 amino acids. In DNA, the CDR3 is TGTGCCAGCCACACACCTAACTATGGCTACACCTTC. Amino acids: CASHTPNYGYTF.

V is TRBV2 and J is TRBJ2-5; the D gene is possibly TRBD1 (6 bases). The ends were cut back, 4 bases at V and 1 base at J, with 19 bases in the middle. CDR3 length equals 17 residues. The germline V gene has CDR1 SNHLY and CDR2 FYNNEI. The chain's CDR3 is CASSVSFRGTFQETQYF. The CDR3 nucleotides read TGTGCCAGCAGTGTTAGCTTCAGGGGCACCTTCCAAGAGACCCAGTACTTC.

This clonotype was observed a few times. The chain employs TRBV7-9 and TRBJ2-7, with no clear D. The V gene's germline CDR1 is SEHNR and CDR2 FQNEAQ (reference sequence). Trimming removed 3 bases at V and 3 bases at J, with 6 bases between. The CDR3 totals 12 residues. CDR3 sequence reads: CASSFSVYEQYF. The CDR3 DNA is TGTGCCAGCAGCTTTTCCGTCTACGAGCAGTACTTC.

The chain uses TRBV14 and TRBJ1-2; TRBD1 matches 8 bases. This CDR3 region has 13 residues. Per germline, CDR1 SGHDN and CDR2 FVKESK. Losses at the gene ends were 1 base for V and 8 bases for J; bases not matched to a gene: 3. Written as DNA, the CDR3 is TGTGCCAGCAGCCAAGGGACAGGGCGCGGCTACACCTTC. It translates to CASSQGTGRGYTF.

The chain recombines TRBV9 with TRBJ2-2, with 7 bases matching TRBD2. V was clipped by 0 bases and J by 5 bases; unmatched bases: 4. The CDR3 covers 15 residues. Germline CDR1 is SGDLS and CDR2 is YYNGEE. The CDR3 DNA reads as TGTGCCAGCAGCGTAGGGGAAGCGGGAACCGGGGAGCTGTTTTTT. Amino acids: CASSVGEAGTGELFF. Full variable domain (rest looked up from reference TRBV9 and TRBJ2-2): DSGVTQTPKHLITATGQRVTLRCSPRSGDLSVYWYQQSLDQGLQFLIQYYNGEERAKGNILERFSAQQFPDLHSELNLSSLELGDSALYFCASSVGEAGTGELFFGEGSRLTVL.

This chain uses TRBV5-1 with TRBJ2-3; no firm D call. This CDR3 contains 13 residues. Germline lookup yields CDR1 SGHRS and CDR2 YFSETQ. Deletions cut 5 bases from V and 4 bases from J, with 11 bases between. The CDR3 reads CASREVGADTQYF. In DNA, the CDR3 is TGCGCCAGCAGAGAAGTGGGCGCAGATACGCAGTATTTT.

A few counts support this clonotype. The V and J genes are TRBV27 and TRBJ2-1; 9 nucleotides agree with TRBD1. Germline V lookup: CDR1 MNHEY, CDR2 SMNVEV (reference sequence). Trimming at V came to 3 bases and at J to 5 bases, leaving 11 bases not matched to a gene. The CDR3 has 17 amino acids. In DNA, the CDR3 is TGTGCCAGCAGTTTCAACAGGGGGCTTTACCTTAACAATGAGCAGTTCTTC. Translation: CASSFNRGLYLNNEQFF.

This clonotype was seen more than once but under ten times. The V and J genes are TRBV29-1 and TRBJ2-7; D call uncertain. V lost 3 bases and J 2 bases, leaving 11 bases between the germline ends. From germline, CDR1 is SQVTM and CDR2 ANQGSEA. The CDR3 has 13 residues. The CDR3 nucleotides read TGCAGCGTTGAGGTCCTGAACCCCTACGAGCAGTACTTC. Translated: CSVEVLNPYEQYF.

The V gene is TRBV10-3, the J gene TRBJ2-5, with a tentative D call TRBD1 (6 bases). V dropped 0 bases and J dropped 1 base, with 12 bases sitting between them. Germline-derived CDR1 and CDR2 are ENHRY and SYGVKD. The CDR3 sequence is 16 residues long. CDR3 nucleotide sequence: TGTGCCATCAGTGAGTCTTCGGACAGTCTCCAAGAGACCCAGTACTTC. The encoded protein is CAISESSDSLQETQYF.

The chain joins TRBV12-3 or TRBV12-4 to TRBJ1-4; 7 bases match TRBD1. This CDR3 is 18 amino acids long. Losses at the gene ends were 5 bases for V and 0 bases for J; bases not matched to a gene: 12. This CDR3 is CASSPAPGTDTTNEKLFF. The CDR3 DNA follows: TGTGCCAGCAGTCCTGCACCGGGGACAGACACAACTAATGAAAAACTGTTTTTT.

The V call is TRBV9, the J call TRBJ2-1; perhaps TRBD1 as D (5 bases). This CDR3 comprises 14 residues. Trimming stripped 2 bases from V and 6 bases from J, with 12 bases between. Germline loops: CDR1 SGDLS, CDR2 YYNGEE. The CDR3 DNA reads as TGTGCCAGCAGCGTGATCGGAAGGGGCAATGAGCAGTTCTTC. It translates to CASSVIGRGNEQFF. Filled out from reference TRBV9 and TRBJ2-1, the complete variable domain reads DSGVTQTPKHLITATGQRVTLRCSPRSGDLSVYWYQQSLDQGLQFLIQYYNGEERAKGNILERFSAQQFPDLHSELNLSSLELGDSALYFCASSVIGRGNEQFFGPGTRLTVL.

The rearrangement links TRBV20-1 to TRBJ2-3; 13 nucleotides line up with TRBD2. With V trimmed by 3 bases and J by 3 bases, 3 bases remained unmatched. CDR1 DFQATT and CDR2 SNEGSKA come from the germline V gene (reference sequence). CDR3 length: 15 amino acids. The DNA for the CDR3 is TGCAGTGCTAGTATACTAGCGGGGGGGACAGATACGCAGTATTTT. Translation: CSASILAGGTDTQYF.

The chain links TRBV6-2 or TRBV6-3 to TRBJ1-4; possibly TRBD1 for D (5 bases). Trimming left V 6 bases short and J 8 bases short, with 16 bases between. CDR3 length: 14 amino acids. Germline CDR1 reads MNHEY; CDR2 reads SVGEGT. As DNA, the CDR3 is TGTGCCAGCAGCCCCGGGACGCCCAAGGAAAAACTGTTTTTT. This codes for CASSPGTPKEKLFF.

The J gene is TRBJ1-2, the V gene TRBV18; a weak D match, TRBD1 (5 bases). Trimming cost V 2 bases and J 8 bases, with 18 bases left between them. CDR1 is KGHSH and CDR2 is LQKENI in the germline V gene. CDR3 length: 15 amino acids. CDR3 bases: TGTGCCAGCTCACCAAGTGGAGGGACTGGGAAGGGCTACACCTTC. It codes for CASSPSGGTGKGYTF.

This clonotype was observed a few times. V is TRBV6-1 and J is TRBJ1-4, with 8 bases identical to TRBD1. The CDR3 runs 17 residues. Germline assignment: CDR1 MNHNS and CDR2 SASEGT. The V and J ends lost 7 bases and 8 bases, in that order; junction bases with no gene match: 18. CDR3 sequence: CASMRGQGPARKEKLFF. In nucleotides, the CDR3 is TGTGCCAGCATGAGAGGACAGGGCCCGGCCAGGAAAGAAAAACTGTTTTTT.

The CDR3, as DNA: TGTGCCAGCAGCCCCGGACAGGGGCCCCGGATAACCTACGAGCAGTACTTC. Translated, it gives CASSPGQGPRITYEQYF. The chain has TRBV7-2 and TRBJ2-7, with 9 bases aligning to TRBD1. Germline V gene lookup returns CDR1 SGHTA and CDR2 FQGNSA. The CDR3 length is 17 residues. V trimming: 5 bases; J trimming: 2 bases; junction bases outside the gene matches: 13.